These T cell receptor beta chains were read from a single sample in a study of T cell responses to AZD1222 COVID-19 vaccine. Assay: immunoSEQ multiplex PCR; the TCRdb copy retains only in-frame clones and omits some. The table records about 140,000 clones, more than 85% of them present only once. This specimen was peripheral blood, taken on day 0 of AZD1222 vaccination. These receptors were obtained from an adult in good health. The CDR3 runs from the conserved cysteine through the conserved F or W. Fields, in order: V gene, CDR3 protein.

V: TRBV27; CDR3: CASSTPGSGHNEQFF
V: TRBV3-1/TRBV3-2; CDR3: CASGGTNQPQHF
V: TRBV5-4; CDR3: CASSLDSRVGEKLFF
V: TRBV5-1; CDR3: CASSSGGQLGMNTEAFF
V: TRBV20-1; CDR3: CSASRSGGRARYTQYF
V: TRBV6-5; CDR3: CASSGGQGNTEAFF
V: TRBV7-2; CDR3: CASSTRTGANTEAFF
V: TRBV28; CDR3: CASSLAPSDTQYF
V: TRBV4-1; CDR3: CASSQERDQPQHF
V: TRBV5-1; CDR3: CASSLAGADNQPQHF
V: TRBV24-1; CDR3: CATSPLGTNTGELFF
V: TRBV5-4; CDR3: CASSLPPSYEQYF
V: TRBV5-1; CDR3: CASSLRGEAFF
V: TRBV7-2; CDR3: CASSLAQDPKALHF
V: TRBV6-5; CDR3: CASPGGVPFYGYTF
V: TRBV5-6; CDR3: CASSSFLAGEPIEQYF
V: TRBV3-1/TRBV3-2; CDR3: CASSQERTSPSGNTIYF
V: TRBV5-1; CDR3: CASSPRARATTEAFF
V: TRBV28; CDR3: CASSLVSRQPQHF
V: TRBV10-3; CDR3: CAISVVGGELFF
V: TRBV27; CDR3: CASSHRLASAYEQYF
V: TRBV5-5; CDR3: CASSNGVMREKLFF
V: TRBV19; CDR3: CASTVGSSYNEQFF
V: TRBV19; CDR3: CASRASGGMFF
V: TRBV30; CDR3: CAWSARMNTEAFF
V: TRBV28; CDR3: CASSPGQFNYGYTF
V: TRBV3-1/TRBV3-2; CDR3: CASSQGTSGTLYEQYF
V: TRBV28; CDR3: CASRSSNQPQHF
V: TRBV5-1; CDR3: CASRGAAGNSPLHF
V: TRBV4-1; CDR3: CASSQVTREEQYF
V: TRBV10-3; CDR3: CAIRDREYNEQFF
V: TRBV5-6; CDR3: CASSSRATEAFF
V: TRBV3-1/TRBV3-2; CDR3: CASSPSPWEQYF
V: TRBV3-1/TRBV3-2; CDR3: CASSRRTGENSPLHF
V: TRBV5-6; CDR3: CASSLRQVQETQYF
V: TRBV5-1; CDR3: CASSLRTEHTEAFF
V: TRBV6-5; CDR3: CASSSPYEQYF
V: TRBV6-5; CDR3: CASSPSAERRPQHF
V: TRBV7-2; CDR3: CASSATSGRAWDTQYF
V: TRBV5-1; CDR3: CASSLGGSSEQYF
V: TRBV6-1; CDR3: CASSDDSGSTDTQYF
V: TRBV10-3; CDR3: CAISESRGGEQYF
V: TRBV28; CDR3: CASSIAEENTGELFF
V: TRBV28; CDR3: CASSLGLAGRPYEQYF
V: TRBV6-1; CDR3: CASSEADPGQGFYGYTF
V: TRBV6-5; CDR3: CASGGYLKEQYF
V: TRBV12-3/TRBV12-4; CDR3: CASSLDQWEKLFF
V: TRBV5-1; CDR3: CASSLGWTATIYNEQFF
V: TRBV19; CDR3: CASSSLGDYYGYTF
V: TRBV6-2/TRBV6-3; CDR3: CASSYWITEAFF
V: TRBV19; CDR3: CASSRGEVGRGYEQYF
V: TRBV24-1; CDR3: CATSDSRGKGTSVYEQYF
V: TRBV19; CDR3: CASSKNPPEAFF